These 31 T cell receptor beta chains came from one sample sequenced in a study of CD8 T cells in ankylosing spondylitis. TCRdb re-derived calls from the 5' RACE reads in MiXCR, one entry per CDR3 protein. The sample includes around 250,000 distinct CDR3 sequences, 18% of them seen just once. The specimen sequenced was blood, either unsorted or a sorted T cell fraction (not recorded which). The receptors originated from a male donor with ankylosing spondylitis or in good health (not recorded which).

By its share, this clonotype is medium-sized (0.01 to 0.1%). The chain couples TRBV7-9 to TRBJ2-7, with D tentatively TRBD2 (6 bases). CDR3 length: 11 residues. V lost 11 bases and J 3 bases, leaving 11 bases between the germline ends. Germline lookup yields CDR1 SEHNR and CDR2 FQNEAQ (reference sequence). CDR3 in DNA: TGTGCCGTCCTGGGGGGCTACGAGCAGTACTTC. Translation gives CAVLGGYEQYF.

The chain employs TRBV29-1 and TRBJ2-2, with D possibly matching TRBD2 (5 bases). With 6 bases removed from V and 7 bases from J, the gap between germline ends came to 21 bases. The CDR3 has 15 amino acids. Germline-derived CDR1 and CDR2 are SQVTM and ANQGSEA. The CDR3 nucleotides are TGCAGCGTCGTAGCCGGGAACGGCCCCAGCGGGGAGCTGTTTTTT. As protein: CSVVAGNGPSGELFF.

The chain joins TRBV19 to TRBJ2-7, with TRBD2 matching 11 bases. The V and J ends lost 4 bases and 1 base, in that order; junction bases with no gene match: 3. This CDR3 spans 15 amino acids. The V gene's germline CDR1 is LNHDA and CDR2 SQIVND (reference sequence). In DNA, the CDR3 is TGTGCCAGTAGTACACTAGCGGGAGAGTCCTACGAGCAGTACTTC. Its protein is CASSTLAGESYEQYF. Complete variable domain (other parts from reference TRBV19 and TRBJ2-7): DGGITQSPKYLFRKEGQNVTLSCEQNLNHDAMYWYRQDPGQGLRLIYYSQIVNDFQKGDIAEGYSVSREKKESFPLTVTSAQKNPTAFYLCASSTLAGESYEQYFGPGTRLTVT.

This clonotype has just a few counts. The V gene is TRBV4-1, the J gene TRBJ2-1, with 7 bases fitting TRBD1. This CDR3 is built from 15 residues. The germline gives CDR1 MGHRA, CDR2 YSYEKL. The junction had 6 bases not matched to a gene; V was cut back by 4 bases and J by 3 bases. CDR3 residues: CASSLGQALYNEQFF. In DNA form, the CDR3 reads TGCGCCAGCAGCCTCGGACAGGCACTCTACAATGAGCAGTTCTTC.

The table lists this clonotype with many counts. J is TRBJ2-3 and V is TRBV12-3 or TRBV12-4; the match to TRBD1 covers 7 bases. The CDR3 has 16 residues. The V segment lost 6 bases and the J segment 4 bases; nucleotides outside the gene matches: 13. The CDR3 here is CASSQSPTGAADTQYF. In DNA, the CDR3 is TGTGCCAGCAGCCAGAGCCCTACAGGGGCGGCAGATACGCAGTATTTT.

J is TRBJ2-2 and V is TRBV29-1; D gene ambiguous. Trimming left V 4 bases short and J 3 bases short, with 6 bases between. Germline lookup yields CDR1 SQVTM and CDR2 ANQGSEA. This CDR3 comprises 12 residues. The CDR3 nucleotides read TGCAGCGTTGGGCATTACACCGGGGAGCTGTTTTTT. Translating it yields CSVGHYTGELFF.

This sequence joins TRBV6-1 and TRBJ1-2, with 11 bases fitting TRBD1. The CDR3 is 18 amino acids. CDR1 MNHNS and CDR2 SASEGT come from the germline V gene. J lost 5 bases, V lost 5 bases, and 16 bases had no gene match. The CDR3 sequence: CASSPRDRGSAQNYGYTF. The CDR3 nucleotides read TGTGCCAGCAGTCCCCGGGACAGGGGGAGCGCTCAGAATTATGGCTACACCTTC.

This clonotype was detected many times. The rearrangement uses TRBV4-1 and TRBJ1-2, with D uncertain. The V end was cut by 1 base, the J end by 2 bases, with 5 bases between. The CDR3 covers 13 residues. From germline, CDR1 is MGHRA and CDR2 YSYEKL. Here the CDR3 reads CASSQAPNYGYTF. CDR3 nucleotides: TGCGCCAGCAGCCAAGCCCCAAACTATGGCTACACCTTC.

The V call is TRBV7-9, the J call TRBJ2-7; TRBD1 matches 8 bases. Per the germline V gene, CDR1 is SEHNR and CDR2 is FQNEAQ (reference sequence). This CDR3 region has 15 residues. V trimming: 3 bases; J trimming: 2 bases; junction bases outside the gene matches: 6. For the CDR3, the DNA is TGTGCCAGCAGCTTGGACAGGGATCGGACCTACGAGCAGTACTTC. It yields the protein CASSLDRDRTYEQYF.

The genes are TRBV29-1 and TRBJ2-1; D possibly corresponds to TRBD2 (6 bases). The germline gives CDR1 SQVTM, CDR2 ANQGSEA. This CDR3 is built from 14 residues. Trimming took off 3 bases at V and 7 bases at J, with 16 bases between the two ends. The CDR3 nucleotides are TGCAGCGTTGAGAGGGACTTAGGGGTAAATGAGCAGTTCTTC. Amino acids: CSVERDLGVNEQFF.

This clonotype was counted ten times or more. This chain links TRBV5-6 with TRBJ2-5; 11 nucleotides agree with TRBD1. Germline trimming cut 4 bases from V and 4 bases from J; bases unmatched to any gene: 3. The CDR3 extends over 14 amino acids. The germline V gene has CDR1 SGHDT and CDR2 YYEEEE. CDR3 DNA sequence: TGTGCCAGCAGCCAGGACAGGGGGCTAGAGACCCAGTACTTC. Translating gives CASSQDRGLETQYF.

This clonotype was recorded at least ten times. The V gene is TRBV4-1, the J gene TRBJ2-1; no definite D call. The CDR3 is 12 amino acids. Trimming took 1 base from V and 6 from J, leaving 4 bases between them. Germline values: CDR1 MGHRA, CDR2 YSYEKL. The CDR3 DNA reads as TGCGCCAGCAGCCAAGTTTTCAATGAGCAGTTCTTC. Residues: CASSQVFNEQFF.

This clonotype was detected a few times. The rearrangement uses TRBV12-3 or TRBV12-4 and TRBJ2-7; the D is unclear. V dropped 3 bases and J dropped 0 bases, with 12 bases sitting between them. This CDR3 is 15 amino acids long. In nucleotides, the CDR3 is TGTGCCAGCAGTTTGTGGCCCTTAAACTCCTACGAGCAGTACTTC. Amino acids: CASSLWPLNSYEQYF.

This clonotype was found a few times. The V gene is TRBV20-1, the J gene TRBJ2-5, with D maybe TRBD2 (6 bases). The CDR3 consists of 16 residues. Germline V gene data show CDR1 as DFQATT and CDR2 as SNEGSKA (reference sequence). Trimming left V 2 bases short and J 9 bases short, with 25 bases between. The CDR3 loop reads CSARSSSARRGLAQYF. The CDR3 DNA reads TGCAGTGCTAGATCGTCCTCGGCTAGGAGGGGCCTGGCCCAGTACTTC.

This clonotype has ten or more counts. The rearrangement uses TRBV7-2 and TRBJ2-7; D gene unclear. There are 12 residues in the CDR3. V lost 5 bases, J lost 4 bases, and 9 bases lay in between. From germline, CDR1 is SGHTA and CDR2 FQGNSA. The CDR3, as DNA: TGTGCCAGCAGCCTCCCTGGGTACGAGCAGTACTTC. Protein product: CASSLPGYEQYF.

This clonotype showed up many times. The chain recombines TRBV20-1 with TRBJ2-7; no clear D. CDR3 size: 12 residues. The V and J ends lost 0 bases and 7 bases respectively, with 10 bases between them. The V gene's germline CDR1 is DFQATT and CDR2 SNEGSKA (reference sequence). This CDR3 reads CSARENKVEQYF. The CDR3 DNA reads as TGCAGTGCTAGAGAAAATAAGGTGGAGCAGTACTTC.

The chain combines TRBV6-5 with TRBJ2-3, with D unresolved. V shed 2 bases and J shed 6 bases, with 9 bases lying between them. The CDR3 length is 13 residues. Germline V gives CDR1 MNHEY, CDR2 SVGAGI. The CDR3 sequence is CASSYTITDTQYF. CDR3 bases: TGTGCCAGCAGTTACACTATCACTGATACGCAGTATTTT.

DNA for the CDR3: TGTGCCAGCAGTTTACGGACCGCCGGGGTTGAGCAGTTCTTC. It encodes CASSLRTAGVEQFF. The J gene is TRBJ2-1, the V gene TRBV27; TRBD2 is a possible D gene (5 bases). CDR3 length: 14 residues. Trimming pared 2 bases from V and 9 bases from J, leaving 14 bases between. Germline V CDR1 and CDR2: MNHEY, SMNVEV (reference sequence).

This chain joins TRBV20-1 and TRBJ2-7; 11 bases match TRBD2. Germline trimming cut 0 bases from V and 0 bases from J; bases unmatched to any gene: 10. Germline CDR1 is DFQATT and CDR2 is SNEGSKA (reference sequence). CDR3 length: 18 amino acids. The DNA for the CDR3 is TGCAGTGCTAGAGATCTATTTAGCGGGAGGGCAAACTCCTACGAGCAGTACTTC. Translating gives CSARDLFSGRANSYEQYF.

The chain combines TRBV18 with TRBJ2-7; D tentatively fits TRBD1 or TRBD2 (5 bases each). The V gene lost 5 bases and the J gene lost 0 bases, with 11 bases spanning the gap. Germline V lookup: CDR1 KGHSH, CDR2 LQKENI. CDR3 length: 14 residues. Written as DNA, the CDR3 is TGTGCCAGCTCAATACCGGGGCTCTCCTACGAGCAGTACTTC. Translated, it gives CASSIPGLSYEQYF.

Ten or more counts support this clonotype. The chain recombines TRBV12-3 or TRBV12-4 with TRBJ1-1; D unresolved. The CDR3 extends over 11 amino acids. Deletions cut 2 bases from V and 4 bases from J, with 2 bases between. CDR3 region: CASSLSTEAFF. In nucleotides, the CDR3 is TGTGCCAGCAGTTTATCCACTGAAGCTTTCTTT.

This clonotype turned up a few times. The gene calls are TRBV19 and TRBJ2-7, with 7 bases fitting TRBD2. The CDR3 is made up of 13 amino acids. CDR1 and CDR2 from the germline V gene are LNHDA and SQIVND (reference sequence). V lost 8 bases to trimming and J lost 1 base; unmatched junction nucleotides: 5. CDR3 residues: CASRGTNSYEQYF. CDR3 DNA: TGTGCCAGTCGGGGGACTAATTCCTACGAGCAGTACTTC.

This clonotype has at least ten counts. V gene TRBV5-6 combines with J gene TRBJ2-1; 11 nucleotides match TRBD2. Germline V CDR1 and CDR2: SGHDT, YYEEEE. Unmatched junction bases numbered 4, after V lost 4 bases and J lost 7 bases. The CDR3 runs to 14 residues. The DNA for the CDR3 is TGTGCCAGCAGCCCGACTAGCGGGACAAATGAGCAGTTCTTC. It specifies CASSPTSGTNEQFF.

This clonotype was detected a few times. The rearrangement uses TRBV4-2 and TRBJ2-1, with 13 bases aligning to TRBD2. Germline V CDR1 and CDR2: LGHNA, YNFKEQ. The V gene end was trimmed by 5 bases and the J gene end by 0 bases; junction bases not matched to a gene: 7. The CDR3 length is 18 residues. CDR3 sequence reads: CASSTLAGGASSYNEQFF. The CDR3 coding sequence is TGTGCCAGCAGCACACTAGCGGGAGGGGCCAGCTCCTACAATGAGCAGTTCTTC.

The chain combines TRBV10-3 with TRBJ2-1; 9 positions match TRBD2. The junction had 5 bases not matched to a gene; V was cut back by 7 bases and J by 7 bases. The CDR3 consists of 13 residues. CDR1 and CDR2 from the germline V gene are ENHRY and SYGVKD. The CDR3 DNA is TGTGCCATCAACGGCGGGAGGGTAAATGAGCAGTTCTTC. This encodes CAINGGRVNEQFF.

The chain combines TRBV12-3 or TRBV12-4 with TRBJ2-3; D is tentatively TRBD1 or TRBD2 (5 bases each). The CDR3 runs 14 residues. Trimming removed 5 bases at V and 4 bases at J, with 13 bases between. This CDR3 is CASSPSMGADTQYF. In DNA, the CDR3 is TGTGCCAGCAGTCCCTCTATGGGGGCAGATACGCAGTATTTT.

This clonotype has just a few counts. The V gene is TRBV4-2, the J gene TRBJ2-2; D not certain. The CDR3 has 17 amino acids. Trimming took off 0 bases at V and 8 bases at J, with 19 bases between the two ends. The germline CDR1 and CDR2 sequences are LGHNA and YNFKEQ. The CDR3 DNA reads TGTGCCAGCAGCCAAGAGGAATGGCTACAAGCTAGGGGGGAGCTGTTTTTT. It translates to CASSQEEWLQARGELFF.

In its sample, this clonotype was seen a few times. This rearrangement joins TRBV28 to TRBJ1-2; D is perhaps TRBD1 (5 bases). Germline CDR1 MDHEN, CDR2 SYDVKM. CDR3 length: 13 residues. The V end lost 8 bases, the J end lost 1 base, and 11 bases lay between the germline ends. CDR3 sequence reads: CASSGTYNYGYTF. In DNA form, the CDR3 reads TGTGCCAGCTCCGGGACCTATAACTATGGCTACACCTTC.

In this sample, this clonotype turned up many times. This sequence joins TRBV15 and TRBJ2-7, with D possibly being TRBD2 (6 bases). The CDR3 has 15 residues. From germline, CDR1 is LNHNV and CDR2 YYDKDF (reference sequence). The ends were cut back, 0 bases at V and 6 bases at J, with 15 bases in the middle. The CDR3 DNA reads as TGTGCCACCAGCAGAGAGGAGGGACCCGCTCCCGAGCAGTACTTC. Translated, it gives CATSREEGPAPEQYF.

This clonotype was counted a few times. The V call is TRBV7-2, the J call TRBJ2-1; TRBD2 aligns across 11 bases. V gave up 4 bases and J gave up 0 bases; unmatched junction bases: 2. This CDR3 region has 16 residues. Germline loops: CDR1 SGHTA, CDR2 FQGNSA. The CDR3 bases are TGTGCCAGCAGCTGGGGACTAGCGGACTCCTACAATGAGCAGTTCTTC. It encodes CASSWGLADSYNEQFF.

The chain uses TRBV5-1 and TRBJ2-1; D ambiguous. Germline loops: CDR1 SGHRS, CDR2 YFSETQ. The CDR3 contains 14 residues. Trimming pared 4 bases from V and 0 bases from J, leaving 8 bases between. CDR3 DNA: TGCGCCAGCAGCATACATAGCTCCTACAATGAGCAGTTCTTC. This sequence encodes CASSIHSSYNEQFF.